Following are 7 T cell receptor beta chains from one sample sequenced in a study of identical twins. One entry per CDR3 protein, called by TCRdb with MiXCR from the 5' RACE reads. Among over 500,000 distinct CDR3 sequences listed, about 20% were seen once. These data were also filed under a second study, of T cells expressing NK-cell markers.

Sequencing was performed on CD4+ T cells sorted from blood. The receptors come from a woman aged 18-35 years in good health.

The table lists this clonotype with a few counts. The chain couples TRBV7-2 to TRBJ2-7; D uncertain. Germline CDR1 reads SGHTA; CDR2 reads FQGNSA. V shed 4 bases and J shed 7 bases, with 11 bases lying between them. The CDR3 is 12 amino acids. The CDR3 region is CASSSGVGEQYF. The CDR3, as DNA: TGTGCCAGCAGCTCCGGTGTGGGGGAGCAGTACTTC.

The chain combines TRBV20-1 with TRBJ2-1, with 7 bases lining up with TRBD1. Germline CDR1 and CDR2: DFQATT and SNEGSKA (reference sequence). This CDR3 region has 16 residues. Trimming at V came to 6 bases and at J to 7 bases, leaving 18 bases not matched to a gene. The DNA for the CDR3 is TGCAGTGCACTCTACCGTAGGACAGGAGTGGGGAATGAGCAGTTCTTC. It codes for CSALYRRTGVGNEQFF.

This clonotype was detected ten times or more. The V call is TRBV28, the J call TRBJ2-2, with D maybe TRBD2 (5 bases). The CDR3 runs 15 residues. The V and J ends lost 7 bases and 2 bases respectively, with 14 bases between them. The germline CDR1 and CDR2 sequences are MDHEN and SYDVKM. CDR3 protein: CASTPGLANTGELFF. CDR3 DNA sequence: TGTGCCAGCACCCCCGGGCTAGCCAACACCGGGGAGCTGTTTTTT.

The gene calls are TRBV20-1 and TRBJ2-5; D possibly uses TRBD1 or TRBD2 (5 bases each). Germline V lookup: CDR1 DFQATT, CDR2 SNEGSKA (reference sequence). The V and J ends lost 5 bases and 3 bases respectively, with 19 bases between them. The length of the CDR3 is 15 residues. CDR3 region: CSALTASGAKETQYF. In DNA form, the CDR3 reads TGCAGTGCTCTGACAGCGTCCGGGGCCAAAGAGACCCAGTACTTC.

In its sample, this clonotype was seen a few times. CDR3 region: CASSLGRYGYEQYF. The CDR3 coding sequence is TGTGCCAGCAGCTTGGGCAGGTACGGCTACGAGCAGTACTTC. This chain joins TRBV2 and TRBJ2-7; D is undetermined. Germline CDR1 reads SNHLY; CDR2 reads FYNNEI. The CDR3 runs 14 residues. V dropped 6 bases and J dropped 3 bases, with 15 bases sitting between them.

The chain couples TRBV29-1 to TRBJ1-1; D might be TRBD1 (5 bases). The germline V gene encodes CDR1 SQVTM and CDR2 ANQGSEA. V was trimmed by 7 bases and J by 1 base, leaving 13 bases between them. The CDR3 extends over 13 amino acids. CDR3 residues: CSGLTAQNTEAFF. The CDR3 coding sequence is TGCAGCGGATTGACAGCGCAGAACACTGAAGCTTTCTTT.

The chain is built from TRBV12-3 or TRBV12-4 and TRBJ2-1; D is undetermined. Trimming stripped 6 bases from V and 10 bases from J, with 10 bases between. The CDR3 totals 11 residues. DNA of the CDR3: TGTGCCAGCAGGCAGTTTCGAGAGCAGTTCTTC. Its translation: CASRQFREQFF.